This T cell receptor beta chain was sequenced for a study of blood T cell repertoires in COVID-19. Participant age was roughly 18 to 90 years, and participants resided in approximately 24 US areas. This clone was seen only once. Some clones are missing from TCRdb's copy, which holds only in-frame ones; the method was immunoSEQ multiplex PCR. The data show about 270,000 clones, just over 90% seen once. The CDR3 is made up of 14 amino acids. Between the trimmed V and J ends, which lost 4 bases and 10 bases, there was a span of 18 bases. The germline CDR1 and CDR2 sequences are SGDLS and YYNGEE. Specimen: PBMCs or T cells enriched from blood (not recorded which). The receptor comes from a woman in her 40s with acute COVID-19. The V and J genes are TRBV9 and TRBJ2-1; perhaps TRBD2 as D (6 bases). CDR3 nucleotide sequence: TGTGCCAGCAGCTCGATGGAGGGGAAGGGGGAGCAGTTCTTC. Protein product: CASSSMEGKGEQFF.